The 31 T cell receptor beta chains reported below all come from one sample, sequenced in a study of T-cell reconstitution after alpha-beta-depleted transplantation in children. TCRbeta library preparation incorporated unique molecular identifiers. Each CDR3 protein is one row after TCRdb ran MiXCR on the PCR reads. There are about 610,000 distinct CDR3 sequences in the sample; roughly a tenth occur only once, and 3.5% to 5% lies in the top ten. The material sequenced was PBMCs from the stem cell graft donor, taken from the stem cell graft. Receptors were obtained from a human donor who donated a stem cell graft to a child with acute myeloid leukemia.

This clonotype came up many times. The rearrangement uses TRBV24-1 and TRBJ2-7, with TRBD1 matching over 9 bases. CDR3 length equals 16 residues. Trimming removed 3 bases from V and 5 bases from J; junction bases left unmatched: 10. CDR1 is KGHDR and CDR2 is SFDVKD in the germline V gene. CDR3 in amino acids: CATSDPKGQGRNEQYF. Written as DNA, the CDR3 is TGTGCCACCAGTGATCCCAAGGGACAGGGAAGGAACGAGCAGTACTTC.

This clonotype has just a few counts. CDR3 region: CASYLSGTGETLVTDTQYF. CDR3 coding DNA: TGTGCCAGCTACCTTTCCGGGACAGGCGAGACCCTAGTCACAGATACGCAGTATTTT. V usage is TRBV2 and J usage is TRBJ2-3; 8 positions match TRBD1. CDR1 SNHLY and CDR2 FYNNEI come from the germline V gene. This CDR3 is 19 amino acids long. Trimming at V came to 8 bases and at J to 2 bases, leaving 21 bases not matched to a gene. Supplemented by reference TRBV2 and TRBJ2-3, the full variable domain reads EPEVTQTPSHQVTQMGQEVILRCVPISNHLYFYWYRQILGQKVEFLVSFYNNEISEKSEIFDDQFSVERPDGSNFTLKIRSTKLEDSAMYFCASYLSGTGETLVTDTQYFGPGTRLTVL.

This clonotype occurred many times. The V and J genes are TRBV29-1 and TRBJ2-3, with 10 bases identical to TRBD2. Looked up from germline, CDR1 is SQVTM and CDR2 is ANQGSEA. Trimming took 6 bases from V and 4 from J; bases not matched to a gene: 7. CDR3 length: 14 amino acids. CDR3 coding DNA: TGCAGCGTCCGACCTAGCGGGAGCCCAGATACGCAGTATTTT. Amino acid sequence: CSVRPSGSPDTQYF.

This clonotype was observed a few times. CDR3 in amino acids: CSARDRLNSFSGELFF. CDR3 in DNA: TGCAGTGCTAGAGATAGGCTAAATTCTTTCTCCGGGGAGCTGTTTTTT. J is TRBJ2-2 and V is TRBV20-1; D remains unclear. The CDR3 is made up of 16 amino acids. Germline CDR1 reads DFQATT; CDR2 reads SNEGSKA (reference sequence). V was shortened by 0 bases and J by 6 bases, with 17 bases between the two germline ends.

This clonotype was counted a few times. This sequence joins TRBV7-2 and TRBJ2-7, with D maybe TRBD2 (6 bases). Germline CDR1 reads SGHTA; CDR2 reads FQGNSA. The V end lost 3 bases, the J end lost 0 bases, and 12 bases lay between the germline ends. This CDR3 region has 15 residues. CDR3: CASSFEAGPSYEQYF. The CDR3 DNA sequence: TGTGCCAGCAGCTTTGAAGCGGGCCCCTCCTACGAGCAGTACTTC.

This clonotype was counted ten times or more. The chain recombines TRBV29-1 with TRBJ2-7; 8 positions match TRBD2. The CDR3 is 14 residues long. Germline assignment: CDR1 SQVTM and CDR2 ANQGSEA. Trimming took 3 bases from V and 1 from J; bases not matched to a gene: 5. CDR3 region: CSVDLAGSSYEQYF. Here the CDR3 DNA reads TGCAGCGTTGACTTAGCGGGATCTTCCTACGAGCAGTACTTC.

In this sample, this clonotype turned up many times. This chain connects TRBV21-1 to TRBJ2-7. TRBV21-1 is assigned pseudogene status. The CDR3 sequence is 15 residues long. Here the CDR3 reads CASSKVTVTVCEQYF. The DNA for the CDR3 is TGTGCCAGCAGCAAAGTTACAGTTACGGTGTGTGAGCAGTACTTC.

This chain connects TRBV7-9 to TRBJ1-2; 10 bases agree with TRBD1. The germline V gene encodes CDR1 SEHNR and CDR2 FQNEAQ (reference sequence). V was pared by 5 bases and J by 6 bases, with 6 bases of the junction left unmatched. The CDR3 is 14 amino acids. The CDR3 sequence is CASSPRGTGDGYTF. The CDR3 DNA reads TGTGCCAGCAGCCCAAGGGGGACAGGGGATGGCTACACCTTC.

This clonotype was counted many times. The chain's CDR3 is CASSPLVGSGSTDTQYF. The CDR3 nucleotides are TGTGCCAGCAGCCCCTTAGTGGGTAGCGGGAGCACAGATACGCAGTATTTT. The chain carries TRBV7-8 and TRBJ2-3; the match to TRBD2 covers 7 bases. The CDR3 has 17 residues. Per the germline V gene, CDR1 is SGHVS and CDR2 is FQNEAQ. Trimming at V came to 5 bases and at J to 0 bases, leaving 11 bases not matched to a gene.

This clonotype has a count of ten or more. The chain couples TRBV6-2 or TRBV6-3 to TRBJ2-1; tentative D call: TRBD2 (6 bases). The CDR3 is 12 amino acids. Germline CDR1 reads MNHEY; CDR2 reads SVGEGT. V lost 5 bases and J lost 14, with 16 bases in between. CDR3 amino acids: CASSRAGSGKFF. The CDR3 DNA follows: TGTGCCAGCAGTCGAGCGGGCTCGGGGAAGTTCTTC.

This clonotype appeared a few times. This chain joins TRBV2 and TRBJ2-7; D is unresolved. Germline CDR1 reads SNHLY; CDR2 reads FYNNEI. Trimming left V 3 bases short and J 4 bases short, with 7 bases between. The CDR3 contains 12 residues. The CDR3 is CASSEDQYEQYF. CDR3 bases: TGTGCCAGCAGTGAGGATCAATACGAGCAGTACTTC.

This clonotype was counted ten times or more. The chain carries TRBV25-1 and TRBJ1-1; D gene ambiguous. CDR1 MGHDK and CDR2 SYGVNS come from the germline V gene. V lost 6 bases to trimming and J lost 6 bases, with 11 bases between them. The CDR3 is 12 residues long. The CDR3 loop is CASRGFKSEAFF. The CDR3 DNA sequence: TGTGCCAGCAGGGGGTTTAAGTCTGAAGCTTTCTTT.

This sequence joins TRBV12-3 or TRBV12-4 and TRBJ2-1, with TRBD2 matching over 9 bases. V shed 5 bases and J 10 bases; nucleotides not matched to a gene: 3. The CDR3 has 12 amino acids. The CDR3 DNA reads TGTGCCAGCAGTCAAGCGGGAGGCGAGCAGTTCTTC. Its protein is CASSQAGGEQFF.

The genes are TRBV6-5 and TRBJ2-7; D tentatively reads TRBD1 or TRBD2 (6 bases each). Between the trimmed V and J ends, which lost 2 bases and 5 bases, there was a span of 16 bases. Germline CDR1 MNHEY, CDR2 SVGAGI. CDR3 length: 15 amino acids. The CDR3 DNA sequence: TGTGCCAGCAGTTACGCCCGGGACGGGGGCCACGAGCAGTACTTC. Translation gives CASSYARDGGHEQYF.

This clonotype was seen more than once but under ten times. The V gene is TRBV3-1, the J gene TRBJ2-2, with D tentatively TRBD2 (5 bases). Germline CDR1 reads LGHDT; CDR2 reads YNNKEL (reference sequence). The CDR3 runs to 16 residues. Trimming pared 4 bases from V and 0 bases from J, leaving 12 bases between. The CDR3 bases are TGTGCCAGCAGCCTCGGGGTCCGAGCGAACACCGGGGAGCTGTTTTTT. It is translated as CASSLGVRANTGELFF.

This clonotype has only a few counts. The rearrangement links TRBV7-9 to TRBJ2-3, with 14 bases aligning to TRBD2. CDR3 length equals 16 residues. V lost 5 bases and J lost 6; bases outside the gene matches: 7. Germline CDR1 SEHNR, CDR2 FQNEAQ (reference sequence). CDR3 nucleotides: TGTGCCAGCAGCCAACCGGGACTAGCGGGAGAGGATACGCAGTATTTT. Amino acids: CASSQPGLAGEDTQYF.

The gene calls are TRBV20-1 and TRBJ2-3, with 8 bases fitting TRBD2. Per the germline V gene, CDR1 is DFQATT and CDR2 is SNEGSKA (reference sequence). The CDR3 runs 14 residues. The junction had 5 bases not matched to a gene; V was cut back by 0 bases and J by 6 bases. CDR3 sequence reads: CSARDSAGGDTQYF. CDR3 sequence (DNA): TGCAGTGCTAGAGATTCCGCGGGAGGCGATACGCAGTATTTT.

The J gene is TRBJ1-5, the V gene TRBV12-3 or TRBV12-4; 9 nucleotides line up with TRBD1. V was clipped by 5 bases and J by 5 bases; unmatched bases: 7. The CDR3 length is 15 residues. The DNA of the CDR3 is TGTGCCAGCAGTCCGGGACAGGGAGGAGATCAGCCCCAGCATTTT. Protein: CASSPGQGGDQPQHF.

The chain has TRBV4-3 and TRBJ2-3; D not resolved. This CDR3 region has 13 residues. Germline CDR1 LGHNA, CDR2 YSLEER. The ends were cut back, 3 bases at V and 0 bases at J, with 4 bases in the middle. The CDR3 DNA reads as TGCGCCAGCAGCCACCAAAGCACAGATACGCAGTATTTT. Encoded protein: CASSHQSTDTQYF.

This clonotype was picked up a small number of times. This chain links TRBV6-1 with TRBJ2-7; D remains ambiguous. This CDR3 is 15 amino acids long. The germline V gene encodes CDR1 MNHNS and CDR2 SASEGT. Trimming shortened V by 9 bases and J by 0 bases, and 18 bases separated the two germline ends. The CDR3 spells CASSPTRERSYEQYF. The CDR3 DNA sequence: TGTGCCAGTTCCCCAACCCGAGAGCGCTCCTACGAGCAGTACTTC.

The CDR3 nucleotides are TGTGCCAGCAGTGTTTCACAGGGCGGGAACACTGAAGCTTTCTTT. Translated: CASSVSQGGNTEAFF. J is TRBJ1-1 and V is TRBV12-3 or TRBV12-4, with D possibly matching TRBD1 (6 bases). V lost 5 bases and J lost 1, with 14 bases in between. CDR3 length: 15 residues.

The gene calls are TRBV20-1 and TRBJ2-7; perhaps TRBD2 as D (6 bases). V was shortened by 0 bases and J by 5 bases, with 14 bases between the two germline ends. This CDR3 spans 14 amino acids. Germline V lookup: CDR1 DFQATT, CDR2 SNEGSKA (reference sequence). The CDR3: CSARDRRGADEQYF. CDR3 bases: TGCAGTGCTAGAGATCGCCGCGGGGCCGACGAGCAGTACTTC.

This clonotype was recorded many times. The V gene is TRBV20-1, the J gene TRBJ2-1; TRBD2 agrees at 11 bases. Germline CDR1 DFQATT, CDR2 SNEGSKA (reference sequence). J lost 7 bases, V lost 4 bases, and 9 bases had no gene match. CDR3 length: 15 amino acids. The chain's CDR3 is CSANLLAGVGNEQFF. CDR3 bases: TGCAGTGCTAACTTACTAGCGGGAGTGGGTAATGAGCAGTTCTTC.

The chain recombines TRBV20-1 with TRBJ2-1; 10 bases line up with TRBD1. Germline CDR1 reads DFQATT; CDR2 reads SNEGSKA (reference sequence). CDR3 length: 14 amino acids. V gave up 7 bases and J gave up 9 bases; unmatched junction bases: 12. CDR3 residues: CSVTQPDRGGEQFF. CDR3 DNA sequence: TGCAGTGTCACACAACCGGACAGGGGGGGTGAGCAGTTCTTC.

This clonotype was detected a few times. This rearrangement joins TRBV12-3 or TRBV12-4 to TRBJ1-1; D is unclear. The CDR3 extends over 15 amino acids. V was pared by 5 bases and J by 1 base, with 14 bases between. The CDR3 spells CASSTWQLKNTEAFF. The CDR3 DNA is TGTGCCAGCAGTACCTGGCAGTTAAAGAACACTGAAGCTTTCTTT.

This clonotype has ten or more counts. V is TRBV28 and J is TRBJ2-7, with D possibly matching TRBD2 (5 bases). V lost 8 bases, J lost 3 bases, and 11 bases lay in between. Germline V gives CDR1 MDHEN, CDR2 SYDVKM. CDR3 size: 12 residues. CDR3 in DNA: TGTGCCAGCGAGGCTAGCATCTACGAGCAGTACTTC. Translation: CASEASIYEQYF.

The gene calls are TRBV28 and TRBJ2-3; D might be TRBD2 (5 bases). Deletions cut 2 bases from V and 4 bases from J, with 7 bases between. In germline, CDR1 is MDHEN, CDR2 SYDVKM. CDR3 size: 13 residues. The DNA for the CDR3 is TGTGCCAGCAGTTTACCCGGGGCAGATACGCAGTATTTT. It is translated as CASSLPGADTQYF.

As to this clonotype: Being one base from a much bigger clone, this may be a read error. The chain carries TRBV29-1 and TRBJ2-1; TRBD2 is a possible D gene (6 bases). Germline CDR1 reads SQVTM; CDR2 reads ANQGSEA. The CDR3 loop spans 13 amino acids. For the CDR3, the DNA is TGCAGCGTGCTACTAGCAGTTTACAATCAGCAGTTCTTC. Its translation: CSVLLAVYNQQFF.

This clonotype has only a few counts. The gene calls are TRBV24-1 and TRBJ2-1; D possibly corresponds to TRBD1 (5 bases). The CDR3 length is 14 residues. V was trimmed by 5 bases and J by 8 bases, leaving 15 bases between them. CDR1 is KGHDR and CDR2 is SFDVKD in the germline V gene. DNA of the CDR3: TGTGCCACCAGTGCCGTGGGTGGGGCCGATGAGCAGTTCTTC. Encoded protein: CATSAVGGADEQFF.

The rearrangement joins TRBV5-5 to TRBJ2-1; the D gene is possibly TRBD2 (6 bases). This CDR3 is built from 14 residues. The germline gives CDR1 SGHKS, CDR2 YYEKEE (reference sequence). V was pared by 4 bases and J by 0 bases, with 8 bases between. The CDR3 region has the DNA TGTGCCAGCAGCCGAGCGGGCTCCTACAATGAGCAGTTCTTC. Its protein product is CASSRAGSYNEQFF.

This clonotype occurred many times. The chain recombines TRBV7-3 with TRBJ2-1; 13 nucleotides line up with TRBD2. V was clipped by 5 bases and J by 9 bases; unmatched bases: 10. Germline V gene sequence: CDR1 SGHTA, CDR2 FQGTGA. CDR3 size: 16 residues. The DNA for the CDR3 is TGTGCCAGCAGCACAGAGGGGACTAGCGGGATAGGTGAGCAGTTCTTC. Its protein is CASSTEGTSGIGEQFF.